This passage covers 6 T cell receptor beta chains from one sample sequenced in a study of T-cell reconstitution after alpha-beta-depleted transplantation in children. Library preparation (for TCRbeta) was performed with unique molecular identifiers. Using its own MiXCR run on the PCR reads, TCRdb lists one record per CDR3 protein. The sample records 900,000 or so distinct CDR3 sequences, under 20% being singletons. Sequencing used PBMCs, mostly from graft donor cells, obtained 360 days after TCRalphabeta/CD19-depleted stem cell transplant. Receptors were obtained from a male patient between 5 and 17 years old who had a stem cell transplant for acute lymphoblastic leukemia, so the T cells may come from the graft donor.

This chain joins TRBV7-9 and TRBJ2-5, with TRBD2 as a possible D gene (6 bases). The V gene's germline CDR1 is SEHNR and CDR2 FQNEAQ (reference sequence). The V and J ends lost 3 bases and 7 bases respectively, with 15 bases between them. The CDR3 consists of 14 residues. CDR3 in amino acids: CASSLELAGVTQYF. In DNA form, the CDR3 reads TGTGCCAGCAGCTTGGAACTAGCTGGCGTGACCCAGTACTTC.

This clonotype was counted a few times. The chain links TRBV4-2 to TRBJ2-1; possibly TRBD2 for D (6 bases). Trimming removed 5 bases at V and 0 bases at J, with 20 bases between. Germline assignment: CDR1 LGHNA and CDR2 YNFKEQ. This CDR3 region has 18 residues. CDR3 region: CASSKGLTPISSYNEQFF. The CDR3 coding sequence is TGTGCCAGCAGCAAAGGACTAACCCCCATCAGCTCCTACAATGAGCAGTTCTTC.

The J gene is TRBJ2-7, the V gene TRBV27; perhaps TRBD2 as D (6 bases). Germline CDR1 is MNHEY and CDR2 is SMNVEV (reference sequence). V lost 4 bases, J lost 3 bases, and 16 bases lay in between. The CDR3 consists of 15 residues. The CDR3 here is CASSSGGLQNYEQYF. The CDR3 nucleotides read TGTGCCAGCAGTTCCGGGGGACTTCAGAACTACGAGCAGTACTTC.

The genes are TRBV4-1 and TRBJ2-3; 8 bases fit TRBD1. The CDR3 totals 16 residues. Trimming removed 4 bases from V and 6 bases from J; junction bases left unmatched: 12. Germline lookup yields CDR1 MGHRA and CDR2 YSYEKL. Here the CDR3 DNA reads TGCGCCAGCAGCCGGGGACAGGACTTACCCGGGGATACGCAGTATTTT. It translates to CASSRGQDLPGDTQYF.

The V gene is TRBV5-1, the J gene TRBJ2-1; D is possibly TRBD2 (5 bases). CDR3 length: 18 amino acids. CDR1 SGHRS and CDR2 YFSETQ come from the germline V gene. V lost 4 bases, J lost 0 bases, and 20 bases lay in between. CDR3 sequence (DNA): TGCGCCAGCAGCCCCCGATTTGGACTCGTGAGCTCCTACAATGAGCAGTTCTTC. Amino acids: CASSPRFGLVSSYNEQFF.

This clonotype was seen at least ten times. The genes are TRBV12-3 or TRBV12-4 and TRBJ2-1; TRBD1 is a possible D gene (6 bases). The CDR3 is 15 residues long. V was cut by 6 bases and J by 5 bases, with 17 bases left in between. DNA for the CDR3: TGTGCCAGCAGCCGACCCGACAGGCCGAACAATGAGCAGTTCTTC. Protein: CASSRPDRPNNEQFF.